Included here is one T cell receptor beta chain sequence, with context. With 5 bases removed from V and 6 bases from J, the gap between germline ends came to 19 bases. CDR3 size: 16 residues. The germline V gene encodes CDR1 KGHSH and CDR2 LQKENI. In the original workflow: Scientists estimated how many nucleated cells there were by amplifying reference gene primers. Generated by immunoSEQ multiplex PCR, the TCRdb table keeps only in-frame clones and is missing some. V and J calls and clone size follow that table, whereas D and trimming were derived from the DNA. The repertoire includes 29,000 or so clones, under 95% of them detected once, and over 2% sits in the top ten. This entry is derived from a study of blood T cell repertoires in COVID-19. Study-level background: From the United States, Italy and Spain came samples of acute and convalescent COVID-19. PBMCs, B-cell-depleted T cells, or T cells were the source of the cDNA or gDNA that made up the material.

The chain recombines TRBV18 with TRBJ1-4; no clear D. This clonotype was obtained from a man in his fifties with active COVID-19. Specimen: peripheral blood. CDR3: CASSYSVPGVDEKLFF. CDR3 nucleotides: TGTGCCAGCTCATACTCCGTGCCGGGTGTCGATGAAAAACTGTTTTTT.